This paragraph reports one T cell receptor beta chain. The antigen is unknown. These data belong to a study of T cell responses to AZD1222 COVID-19 vaccine. Broader study findings: Donors skewed white British and female; clonal diversity was possibly underestimated. Only a handful of AZD1222 recipients, roughly six in all, had baseline seropositivity. CD4 TCRs covered the whole spike, strongest at regions 160-218 and 743-854.

Germline V gene sequence: CDR1 SNHLY, CDR2 FYNNEI. After removal of 0 bases from V and 5 bases from J, the junction contained 7 bases not matched to a gene. The CDR3 consists of 16 residues. Assay used: immunoSEQ multiplex PCR; TCRdb lists only in-frame clones, some missing. Of 44,000 or so clones listed, about 80% were seen once; the top ten hold roughly 22%. The sequence was collected from an adult who received the MenACWY meningococcal vaccine as a control. The gene calls are TRBV2 and TRBJ1-1, with 9 bases matching TRBD1. The material was peripheral blood, obtained 28 days after the second dose of the MenACWY control vaccine. CDR3 loop: CASSEAGTGIGTEAFF. In nucleotides, the CDR3 is TGTGCCAGCAGTGAAGCCGGGACAGGGATAGGGACTGAAGCTTTCTTT.